This TCR beta chain was obtained from a study of T cell responses to AZD1222 COVID-19 vaccine. Generated by immunoSEQ multiplex PCR, the TCRdb table keeps only in-frame clones and is missing some. The table records more than 110,000 clones, 90% of them present only once. Germline V gene sequence: CDR1 SGHRS, CDR2 YFSETQ. The CDR3 spans 17 residues. V was trimmed by 5 bases and J by 0 bases, leaving 19 bases between them. The sequences come from peripheral blood, collected on day 0 of AZD1222 vaccination. The clonotype comes from an adult in good health. The rearrangement joins TRBV5-1 to TRBJ2-3, with no clear D. The CDR3 region has the DNA TGCGCCAGCAGTCCTGGGGTGGGCGTATCTAGCACAGATACGCAGTATTTT. As protein: CASSPGVGVSSTDTQYF.